These T cell receptor beta chains were read from a single sample in a study of T cell repertoires in cytomegalovirus infection. TCRdb independently ran MiXCR on the reads; one entry per CDR3 protein. The sample has fewer than 1,000,000 distinct CDR3 sequences, 31% seen once. For these receptors, no antigen is known. This material consisted of cultured CD8+ T cells from PBMCs, taken from culture after CMV antigen stimulation. Receptor source: a human donor in good health (CMV status not recorded). Some clones in this sample may be carry-over from other donors' samples. The CDR3 runs from the conserved cysteine through the conserved F or W. D genes are given only for firm matches. Only part of the rows carry a size: once, few, many, or a class if the clone is expanded.

>TRBV5-4|TRBJ1-2|NA|NA
CASSLEGFNYGYTF
TGTGCCAGCAGCTTGGAGGGATTTAACTATGGCTACACCTTC
>TRBV24-1|TRBJ2-5|NA|NA
CATSDTSGSSETQYF
TGTGCCACCAGTGATACGTCGGGATCCTCAGAGACCCAGTACTTC
>TRBV7-9|TRBJ2-2|NA|few
CASSAQDPGLTNTRFNTGELFF
TGTGCCAGCAGCGCCCAGGACCCGGGACTTACCAATACGAGGTTCAACACCGGGGAGCTGTTTTTT
>TRBV6-2/TRBV6-3|TRBJ2-4|NA|NA
CASSPRYRGLEGVAKNIQYF
TGTGCCAGCAGTCCACGGTACCGCGGGCTCGAGGGGGTGGCCAAAAACATTCAGTACTTC
>TRBV6-1|TRBJ2-1|NA|NA
CARLKRANEQFF
TGTGCCAGGCTTAAGAGGGCGAATGAGCAGTTCTTC
>TRBV20-1|TRBJ2-1|NA|NA
CSARDPTGRLNSYNEQFF
TGCAGTGCTAGAGATCCAACAGGGCGACTCAACTCCTACAATGAGCAGTTCTTC
>TRBV7-8|TRBJ2-2|NA|few
CASSLGIGGTGELFF
TGTGCCAGCAGCTTAGGGATAGGGGGCACCGGGGAGCTGTTTTTT
>TRBV7-9|TRBJ1-3|NA|NA
CASSSRRDTIYF
TGTGCCAGCAGCTCCCGACGGGACACCATATATTTT
>TRBV9|TRBJ1-1|NA|NA
CASSVMSTEAFF
TGTGCCAGCAGCGTAATGAGCACTGAAGCTTTCTTT
>TRBV6-6|TRBJ1-2|NA|NA
CASSIYTF
TGTGCCAGCAGTATCTACACCTTC
>TRBV11-3|TRBJ2-2|NA|many
CASTFRVVGTGELFF
TGTGCCAGCACCTTCCGGGTGGTGGGCACCGGGGAGCTGTTTTTT
>TRBV29-1|TRBJ2-7|NA|few
CSVEEGAISYEQYF
TGCAGCGTTGAGGAGGGAGCGATCTCCTACGAGCAGTACTTC
>TRBV27|TRBJ2-7|NA|NA
CASSLAPTTNEQYF
TGTGCCAGCAGTTTAGCCCCTACGACAAACGAGCAGTACTTC
>TRBV7-8|TRBJ2-3|NA|many
CASSLTTSGLLQPGDTQYF
TGTGCCAGCAGCTTAACGACCTCGGGACTCCTACAACCTGGAGATACGCAGTATTTT
>TRBV7-8|TRBJ1-1|NA|few
CASSPLQVLNTEAFF
TGTGCCAGCAGCCCTCTACAGGTACTGAACACTGAAGCTTTCTTT
>TRBV12-5|TRBJ2-3|TRBD1|NA
CASGHGQGTTDTQYF
TGTGCTAGTGGCCACGGACAGGGGACCACAGATACGCAGTATTTT
>TRBV4-1|TRBJ1-6|NA|NA
CASSQVGSVYNSPLHF
TGCGCCAGCAGCCAAGTGGGCAGTGTCTATAATTCACCCCTCCACTTT
>TRBV19|TRBJ1-5|NA|NA
CASSRPGDKSNQPQHF
TGTGCCAGTAGTCGTCCGGGCGACAAGAGCAATCAGCCCCAGCATTTT
>TRBV7-9|TRBJ1-1|NA|NA
CASQWMNTEAFF
TGTGCCAGCCAATGGATGAACACTGAAGCTTTCTTT
>TRBV2|TRBJ2-1|NA|NA
CASSGPPSSYNEQFF
TGTGCCAGCTCGGGACCCCCCAGCTCCTACAATGAGCAGTTCTTC
>TRBV7-2|TRBJ2-7|NA|few
CASSLEGFSSYEQYF
TGTGCCAGCAGCTTAGAGGGCTTCAGCTCCTACGAGCAGTACTTC
>TRBV7-9|TRBJ2-5|TRBD1|NA
CASSYRGPGETQYF
TGTGCCAGCAGCTACAGGGGCCCCGGCGAGACCCAGTACTTC
>TRBV2|TRBJ1-1|TRBD1|NA
CATIRGLDEAFF
TGTGCCACCATCAGGGGGTTGGATGAAGCTTTCTTT
>TRBV7-2|TRBJ2-2|TRBD1|once
CTSSFGQGRAGELFF
TGTACCAGCAGCTTTGGACAGGGTCGTGCCGGGGAGCTGTTTTTT
>TRBV7-9|TRBJ2-5|NA|few
CASSASFRQETQYF
TGTGCCAGCAGCGCATCCTTTCGCCAAGAGACCCAGTACTTC
>TRBV15|TRBJ2-5|TRBD1|NA
CATSLDRGVGETQYF
TGTGCCACCTCCTTGGACAGGGGTGTAGGAGAGACCCAGTACTTC
>TRBV12-3/TRBV12-4|TRBJ1-2|NA|once
CASRSGGKGYTF
TGTGCCAGCAGGTCGGGAGGGAAAGGCTACACCTTC
>TRBV7-6|TRBJ1-4|NA|NA
CASSSGTSRGEKLFF
TGTGCCAGCAGCTCCGGGACCTCCCGTGGTGAAAAACTGTTTTTT
>TRBV5-6|TRBJ2-1|NA|few
CASSSRDNFLGEQFF
TGTGCCAGCAGCTCCCGGGACAATTTCCTTGGTGAGCAGTTCTTC
>TRBV7-9|TRBJ1-2|NA|NA
CASSLYLGYTF
TGTGCCAGCAGCTTATACTTAGGCTACACCTTC
>TRBV7-8|TRBJ2-1|TRBD2|NA
CASRVDGGGPYNEQFF
TGTGCCAGCAGGGTGGATGGCGGGGGGCCCTACAATGAGCAGTTCTTC
>TRBV7-9|TRBJ2-7|TRBD2|few
CASSLVRLAGDYEQYF
TGTGCCAGCAGCTTAGTGCGACTAGCGGGGGACTACGAGCAGTACTTC
>TRBV7-9|TRBJ1-1|NA|few
CASSPPGQRGTEAFF
TGTGCCAGCAGCCCCCCAGGGCAGAGGGGCACTGAAGCTTTCTTT
>TRBV20-1|TRBJ2-5|NA|few
CSARGWGGLQETQYF
TGCAGTGCTAGAGGCTGGGGCGGTTTACAAGAGACCCAGTACTTC
>TRBV7-2|TRBJ2-7|NA|many
CASSLTGRGEQYF
TGTGCCAGCAGCCTCACCGGACGGGGAGAGCAGTACTTC
>TRBV25-1|TRBJ1-1|TRBD1|NA
CASSELDRGTEAFF
TGTGCCAGCAGTGAACTAGACAGGGGTACTGAAGCTTTCTTT
>TRBV7-2|TRBJ2-3|NA|many
CASSLGTVSTDTQYF
TGTGCCAGCAGCTTGGGGACGGTTAGCACAGATACGCAGTATTTT
>TRBV4-1|TRBJ2-7|TRBD2|few
CASSQDWTSGNTYEQYF
TGCGCCAGCAGCCAAGATTGGACTAGCGGTAACACCTACGAGCAGTACTTC
>TRBV4-3|TRBJ2-3|NA|many
CASSQAWGSSTDTQYF
TGCGCCAGCAGCCAAGCGTGGGGCTCAAGCACAGATACGCAGTATTTT
>TRBV6-2/TRBV6-3|TRBJ1-5|NA|NA
CASSYRADSNQPQHF
TGTGCCAGCAGTTATCGGGCGGATAGCAATCAGCCCCAGCATTTT
>TRBV7-2|TRBJ1-6|NA|many
CASSPSGLGSPLHF
TGTGCCAGCAGCCCCTCCGGGTTAGGGTCACCCCTCCACTTT
>TRBV29-1|TRBJ2-5|TRBD1|NA
CSVWDSQETQYF
TGCAGCGTATGGGACAGCCAAGAGACCCAGTACTTC
>TRBV12-3/TRBV12-4|TRBJ1-5|TRBD1|many
CASRGQGVKQPQHF
TGTGCCAGCAGGGGACAGGGGGTAAAACAGCCCCAGCATTTT
>TRBV27|TRBJ2-4|NA|few
CASSLAREGPKNIQYF
TGTGCCAGCAGTTTAGCCCGCGAGGGCCCCAAAAACATTCAGTACTTC
>TRBV28|TRBJ2-4|NA|few
CASSLSWAAKNIQYF
TGTGCCAGCAGTTTATCCTGGGCAGCCAAAAACATTCAGTACTTC